One and the same sample provided the 5 T cell receptor beta chains below, sequenced in a study of control samples from healthy donors and cancer patients. Produced via immunoSEQ multiplex PCR; TCRdb's table is partial and in-frame only. Among 30,000 to 40,000 clones listed, about 93% were seen once. The sequencing input was PBMCs. The receptors shown here come from a man aged 40-55 years with colorectal cancer.

The rearrangement links TRBV21-1 to TRBJ1-2; TRBD1 is taken as the D call from the table, unchecked against the DNA. TRBV21-1 represents a pseudogene. CDR3 size: 13 residues. The CDR3 loop is CASSPPGNYGYTF. The CDR3 nucleotides read TGTGCCAGCAGCCCCCCAGGGAACTATGGCTACACCTTC.

This chain joins TRBV9 and TRBJ1-1; maybe TRBD1 (5 bases). V was pared by 7 bases and J by 1 base, with 17 bases between. CDR1 is SGDLS and CDR2 is YYNGEE in the germline V gene. The CDR3 contains 15 residues. In DNA, the CDR3 is TGTGCCAGCTCCTCCCGGGACCGCTCGAACACTGAAGCTTTCTTT. This codes for CASSSRDRSNTEAFF.

V is TRBV11-3 and J is TRBJ2-1; 9 nucleotides agree with TRBD2. Germline-derived CDR1 and CDR2 are SGHNT and YENEEA. Trimming took 7 bases from V and 10 from J; bases not matched to a gene: 17. CDR3 length: 16 residues. The CDR3: CASTLRAASGVYEQFF. The DNA for the CDR3 is TGTGCCAGCACCCTTAGGGCGGCTAGCGGGGTGTACGAGCAGTTCTTC.

The rearrangement uses TRBV6-6 and TRBJ1-2; 7 nucleotides agree with TRBD1. The length of the CDR3 is 14 residues. The V gene's germline CDR1 is MNHNY and CDR2 SVGAGI (reference sequence). Trimming removed 5 bases from V and 0 bases from J; junction bases left unmatched: 3. For the CDR3, the DNA is TGTGCCAGCAGTGGTGACAGGGCTAACTATGGCTACACCTTC. It is translated as CASSGDRANYGYTF.

The chain carries TRBV5-6 and TRBJ2-3, with TRBD1 as a possible D gene (6 bases). Trimming cost V 1 base and J 7 bases, with 16 bases left between them. CDR3 length: 15 residues. Germline values: CDR1 SGHDT, CDR2 YYEEEE. The CDR3 DNA reads as TGTGCCAGCAGCTTGAGTCTTATGGACAGATATACGCAGTATTTT. Its protein is CASSLSLMDRYTQYF.